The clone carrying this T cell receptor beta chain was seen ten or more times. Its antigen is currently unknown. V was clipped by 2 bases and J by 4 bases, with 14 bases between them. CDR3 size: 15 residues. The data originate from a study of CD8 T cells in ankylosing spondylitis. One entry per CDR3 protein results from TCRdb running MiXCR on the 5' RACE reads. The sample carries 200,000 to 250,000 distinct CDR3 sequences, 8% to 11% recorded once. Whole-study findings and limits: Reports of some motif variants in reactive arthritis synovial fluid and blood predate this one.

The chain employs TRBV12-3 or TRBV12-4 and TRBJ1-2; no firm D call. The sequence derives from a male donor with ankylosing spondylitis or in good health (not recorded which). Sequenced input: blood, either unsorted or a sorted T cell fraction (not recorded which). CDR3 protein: CASSLLSSGIYGYTF. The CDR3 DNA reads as TGTGCCAGCAGTTTACTTTCCTCAGGAATCTATGGCTACACCTTC.